A single sample is the source of the 4 T cell receptor beta chains below, sequenced in a study of CD4 T cells in relation to SARS-CoV-2 and coronaviruses. Profiling relied on immunoSEQ multiplex PCR, and the TCRdb table lists in-frame clones only, not all of them. The table includes approximately 41,000 clones, around four fifths detected once. Their specific antigens are unknown. Sequenced input: memory CD4+ T cells from PBMCs, cultured in vitro. Receptors were obtained from an adult with COVID-19.

This clone was counted a few times. The chain has TRBV4-3 and TRBJ2-5; D not resolved. With 0 bases removed from V and 3 bases from J, the gap between germline ends came to 8 bases. CDR3 size: 14 residues. Germline V gene sequence: CDR1 LGHNA, CDR2 YSLEER. CDR3 region: CASSQDAREETQYF. CDR3 bases: TGCGCCAGCAGCCAAGATGCCAGAGAAGAGACCCAGTACTTC.

The chain uses TRBV6-4 and TRBJ2-2; the match to TRBD1 covers 7 bases. The CDR3 contains 14 residues. Trimming removed 2 bases from V and 3 bases from J; junction bases left unmatched: 0. Per the germline V gene, CDR1 is MRHNA and CDR2 is SNTAGT. CDR3 nucleotides: TGTGCCAGCAGTGACAGGGGGCACACCGGGGAGCTGTTTTTT. It is translated as CASSDRGHTGELFF.

The V gene is TRBV6-5, the J gene TRBJ1-5, with 7 bases lining up with TRBD1. After removal of 6 bases from V and 9 bases from J, the junction contained 11 bases not matched to a gene. This CDR3 has 14 residues. From germline, CDR1 is MNHEY and CDR2 SVGAGI. The CDR3 here is CASSQGQRGGPQHF. CDR3 in DNA: TGTGCCAGCAGCCAGGGACAGAGGGGTGGGCCCCAGCATTTT.

The chain joins TRBV12-1 to TRBJ1-6. TRBV12-1 is designated a pseudogene. This CDR3 has 19 residues. CDR3 coding DNA: TGTGCCAGCAGCTTTGCGCGAAGGGACCGAGAGGTTGGTTATTCACCCCTCCACTTT. Amino acids: CASSFARRDREVGYSPLHF.